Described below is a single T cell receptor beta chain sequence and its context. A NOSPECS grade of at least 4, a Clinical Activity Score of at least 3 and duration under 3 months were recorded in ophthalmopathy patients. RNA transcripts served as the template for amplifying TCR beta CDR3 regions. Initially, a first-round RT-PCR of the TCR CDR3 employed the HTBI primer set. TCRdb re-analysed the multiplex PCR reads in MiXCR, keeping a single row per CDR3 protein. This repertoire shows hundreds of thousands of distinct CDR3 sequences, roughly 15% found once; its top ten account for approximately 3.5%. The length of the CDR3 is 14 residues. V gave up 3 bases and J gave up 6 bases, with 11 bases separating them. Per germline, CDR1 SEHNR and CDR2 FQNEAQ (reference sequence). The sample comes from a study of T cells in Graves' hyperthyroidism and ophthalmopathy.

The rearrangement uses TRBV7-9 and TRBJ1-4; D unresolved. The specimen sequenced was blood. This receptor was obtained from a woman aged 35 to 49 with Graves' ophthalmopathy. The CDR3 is CASSFPGADEKLFF. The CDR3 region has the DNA TGTGCCAGCAGCTTCCCAGGAGCCGATGAAAAACTGTTTTTT.